The sample holds a few counts of the clone carrying this T cell receptor beta chain. Its specificity is not known. The data stem from a study of response to subunit inactivated influenza vaccine. Study-wide findings and caveats: Each seasonal flu vaccination may recruit only limited new T cells, authors suggested.

TCRdb called the RT-PCR reads again in MiXCR, with one record for every CDR3 protein. The repertoire holds roughly 700,000 distinct CDR3 sequences, with about 15% as singletons. The CDR3 has 14 amino acids. Germline CDR1 LGHNA, CDR2 YSLEER. V was clipped by 0 bases and J by 6 bases, with 8 bases between them. This clonotype originated in a man aged 50 or older who received an inactivated influenza vaccine. The chain couples TRBV4-3 to TRBJ2-2, with a tentative D call TRBD2 (6 bases). The sample was PBMCs from blood, taken 14 to 15 days before vaccination. The CDR3 is CASSQEWRAGELFF. DNA for the CDR3: TGCGCCAGCAGCCAAGAGTGGAGGGCCGGGGAGCTGTTTTTT.